The 18 T cell receptor beta chains below all came from one sample that was sequenced in a study of blood T cell repertoires in COVID-19. Only in-frame clones appear in the TCRdb table, and some are missing; sequencing was by immunoSEQ multiplex PCR. The sample has about 360,000 clones; roughly 90% are singletons. The sequencing sample was made of peripheral blood. The receptors were sampled from a woman aged 60-70 years with COVID-19, enrolled during active disease.

The chain combines TRBV10-3 with TRBJ1-1; D is perhaps TRBD1 (5 bases). CDR3 length equals 13 residues. Per the germline V gene, CDR1 is ENHRY and CDR2 is SYGVKD. The V end lost 0 bases, the J end lost 10 bases, and 12 bases lay between the germline ends. This CDR3 is CAISESSGVGAFF. Here the CDR3 DNA reads TGTGCCATCAGTGAGTCGTCGGGGGTAGGAGCTTTCTTT.

This clone occurred a few times. The V and J genes are TRBV5-1 and TRBJ1-3; D unresolved. Germline V gene data show CDR1 as SGHRS and CDR2 as YFSETQ. V shed 1 base and J shed 2 bases, with 7 bases lying between them. CDR3 length: 14 amino acids. The CDR3 DNA reads TGCGCCAGCAGCTTGTCCGGTACTGGAAACACCATATATTTT. Its protein is CASSLSGTGNTIYF.

The chain has TRBV4-1 and TRBJ1-6; 7 nucleotides line up with TRBD1. J lost 1 base, V lost 6 bases, and 6 bases had no gene match. From germline, CDR1 is MGHRA and CDR2 YSYEKL. The CDR3 is 16 amino acids. In DNA form, the CDR3 reads TGCGCCAGCAGGAGAGAACAGGGGTCCTATAATTCACCCCTCCACTTT. This codes for CASRREQGSYNSPLHF.

The gene calls are TRBV18 and TRBJ1-5; D is undetermined. V lost 1 base, J lost 10 bases, and 11 bases lay in between. The CDR3 sequence is 13 residues long. Germline CDR1 KGHSH, CDR2 LQKENI. CDR3 in DNA: TGTGCCAGCTCACCACTGGCCCTCGATCCCCAGCATTTT. This encodes CASSPLALDPQHF.

This chain connects TRBV27 to TRBJ1-1; D is unclear. Trimming removed 5 bases at V and 1 base at J, with 14 bases between. Germline V lookup: CDR1 MNHEY, CDR2 SMNVEV (reference sequence). There are 15 residues in the CDR3. As DNA, the CDR3 is TGTGCCAGCAGTACATATGGGGAGACGAACACTGAAGCTTTCTTT. This gives the protein CASSTYGETNTEAFF.

J is TRBJ1-6 and V is TRBV5-4; TRBD1 matches at 10 bases. The CDR3 covers 14 residues. CDR1 is SGHNT, CDR2 YYREEE, per germline (reference sequence). V shed 4 bases and J 9 bases; nucleotides not matched to a gene: 4. CDR3: CASSARDRGSPLHF. The DNA for the CDR3 is TGTGCCAGCAGCGCCCGGGACAGGGGTTCACCCCTCCACTTT.

This chain connects TRBV7-3 to TRBJ2-1; 7 positions agree with TRBD2. V lost 2 bases and J lost 1; bases outside the gene matches: 11. The germline CDR1 and CDR2 sequences are SGHTA and FQGTGA. This CDR3 is 18 amino acids long. The CDR3 here is CASSLFGEGLISYNEQFF. CDR3 bases: TGTGCCAGCAGCTTATTCGGGGAGGGTTTGATTTCCTACAATGAGCAGTTCTTC.

This clone was recorded once. Here the CDR3 DNA reads TGCAGCGCCCTACTCGCACCAGGGGGCGCCCTCTACGAGCAGTACTTC. Amino acid sequence: CSALLAPGGALYEQYF. The J gene is TRBJ2-7, the V gene TRBV29-1; 8 bases are shared with TRBD1. Germline CDR1 SQVTM, CDR2 ANQGSEA. V lost 7 bases and J lost 3; bases outside the gene matches: 17. The CDR3 runs 16 residues.

The chain recombines TRBV19 with TRBJ2-7; D is ambiguous. Germline V lookup: CDR1 LNHDA, CDR2 SQIVND (reference sequence). The CDR3 has 13 residues. V gave up 9 bases and J gave up 6 bases, with 18 bases separating them. The CDR3 sequence is CASQFGVTGEQYF. CDR3 in DNA: TGTGCCAGCCAGTTTGGAGTTACGGGCGAGCAGTACTTC.

The chain links TRBV9 to TRBJ2-2, with 8 bases aligning to TRBD2. The J segment lost 0 bases and the V segment lost 4 bases, leaving 11 bases of the junction unmatched. This CDR3 contains 18 residues. Germline-derived CDR1 and CDR2 are SGDLS and YYNGEE. CDR3 in DNA: TGTGCCAGCAGCCCCATTCTCGGGGGGGGGCCGAACACCGGGGAGCTGTTTTTT. It specifies CASSPILGGGPNTGELFF.

This clone appeared once. The genes are TRBV15 and TRBJ1-5, with D possibly TRBD1 on 6 matching bases. This CDR3 is built from 15 residues. Deletions cut 7 bases from V and 0 bases from J, with 13 bases between. Germline CDR1 reads LNHNV; CDR2 reads YYDKDF (reference sequence). In DNA, the CDR3 is TGTGCCACCAACACAGGGACGTATAGCAATCAGCCCCAGCATTTT. Protein sequence: CATNTGTYSNQPQHF.

The chain couples TRBV11-2 to TRBJ1-2; D remains unclear. Germline CDR1 is SGHAT and CDR2 is FQNNGV. The length of the CDR3 is 18 residues. With 4 bases removed from V and 4 bases from J, the gap between germline ends came to 25 bases. The CDR3 nucleotides read TGTGCCAGCAGCTGGAGGATCCAAAGGGAGACCAGAAGCTATGGCTACACCTTC. Translated: CASSWRIQRETRSYGYTF.

This sequence joins TRBV5-1 and TRBJ2-3, with TRBD2 matching 11 bases. J gave up 2 bases and V 1 base, and 3 bases lay outside the gene matches. Germline values: CDR1 SGHRS, CDR2 YFSETQ. The CDR3 spans 16 residues. CDR3 residues: CASSLPLAGATDTQYF. CDR3 in DNA: TGCGCCAGCAGCTTGCCACTAGCGGGGGCCACAGATACGCAGTATTTT.

The rearrangement links TRBV4-3 to TRBJ2-1, with TRBD2 matching 9 bases. V lost 1 base to trimming and J lost 6 bases; unmatched junction nucleotides: 4. The CDR3 totals 15 residues. CDR1 and CDR2 from the germline V gene are LGHNA and YSLEER. CDR3 sequence: CASSQVKAGGNEQFF. Written as DNA, the CDR3 is TGCGCCAGCAGCCAAGTAAAAGCGGGGGGCAATGAGCAGTTCTTC.

This chain connects TRBV7-6 to TRBJ2-7; 9 positions agree with TRBD1. Germline-derived CDR1 and CDR2 are SGHVS and FNYEAQ. V was clipped by 3 bases and J by 1 base; unmatched bases: 1. The CDR3 is 14 amino acids. The CDR3 DNA sequence: TGTGCCAGCAGCTTTGGACAGGGGTCCTACGAGCAGTACTTC. Translation gives CASSFGQGSYEQYF.

The chain joins TRBV6-2 or TRBV6-3 to TRBJ2-1, with 8 bases aligning to TRBD2. With V trimmed by 5 bases and J by 8 bases, 14 bases remained unmatched. Germline CDR1 and CDR2: MNHEY and SVGEGT. The CDR3 consists of 16 residues. Here the CDR3 reads CASSQITGLGSHEQFF. In DNA, the CDR3 is TGTGCCAGCAGTCAGATCACGGGACTAGGTTCTCATGAGCAGTTCTTC.

This chain joins TRBV4-3 and TRBJ2-2; D is uncertain. V was clipped by 2 bases and J by 5 bases, with 12 bases between them. CDR1 LGHNA and CDR2 YSLEER come from the germline V gene. The CDR3 length is 15 residues. CDR3 bases: TGCGCCAGCAGCCAAACCTTCGAGGTAACCGGGGAGCTGTTTTTT. Translating gives CASSQTFEVTGELFF.

This clone has a single count. The CDR3 DNA follows: TGTGCCAGCAGTGAATTGAACAGGACGTGGACAGATACGCAGTATTTT. It encodes CASSELNRTWTDTQYF. This chain connects TRBV25-1 to TRBJ2-3, with D tentatively TRBD1 (5 bases). Trimming left V 1 base short and J 3 bases short, with 14 bases between. The CDR3 covers 16 residues. Germline CDR1 reads MGHDK; CDR2 reads SYGVNS.